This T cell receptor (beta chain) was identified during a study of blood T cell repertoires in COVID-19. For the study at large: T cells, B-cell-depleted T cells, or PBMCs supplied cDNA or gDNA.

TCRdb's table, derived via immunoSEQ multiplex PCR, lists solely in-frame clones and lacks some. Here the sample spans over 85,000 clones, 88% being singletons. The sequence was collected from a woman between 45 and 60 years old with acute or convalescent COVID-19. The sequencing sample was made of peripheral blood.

As DNA, the CDR3 is TGTGCCAGCAGCCAAGACGTCTCCTACGAGCAGTACTTC. This gives the protein CASSQDVSYEQYF. This rearrangement joins TRBV3-1 (or the pseudogene TRBV3-2) to TRBJ2-7; D gene uncertain. V shed 0 bases and J shed 0 bases, with 3 bases lying between them. Germline CDR1 LGHDT, CDR2 YNNKEL (reference sequence). This CDR3 region has 13 residues.